These T cell receptor beta chains were read from a single sample in a study of vaccination and CD4 T cells after COVID-19. Their specific antigens are unknown. MiXCR, applied by TCRdb to the PCR reads, yields one record per CDR3 protein. The sample shows some 10,000 distinct CDR3 sequences, about 42% of them seen only once. The specimen sequenced was CD4+ T cells from blood, cultured in vitro. The receptors were gathered from a human donor who had recovered from COVID-19. The CDR3 runs from the conserved cysteine through the conserved F or W. D genes are given only for firm matches. Clone size appears in some rows only: once, few, many, or a class for an expanded clone.

NA,TRBJ1-3,TRBV25-1,few,CASSQGRWVTSGNTIYF,TGTGCCAGCAGCCAAGGGCGCTGGGTCACCTCTGGAAACACCATATATTTT
NA,TRBJ1-5,TRBV20-1,once,CSAISGPNQQPQHF,TGCAGTGCTATCTCGGGACCCAACCAGCAGCCCCAGCATTTT
NA,TRBJ1-2,TRBV5-4,NA,CASSSGGPRASGYTF,TGTGCCAGCAGCTCTGGGGGTCCCCGGGCCTCTGGCTACACCTTC
NA,TRBJ1-2,TRBV7-2,NA,CASSLAGLRTGYGYTF,TGTGCCAGCAGCTTAGCAGGTTTGCGGACGGGGTATGGCTACACCTTC
TRBD1,TRBJ2-5,TRBV11-2,NA,CASSPFLTRQGQETQYF,TGTGCCAGCAGCCCATTCCTAACCCGACAGGGTCAAGAGACCCAGTACTTC
NA,TRBJ2-1,TRBV10-1,NA,CASSESGNEQFF,TGCGCCAGCAGTGAGTCTGGGAATGAGCAGTTCTTC
NA,TRBJ2-1,TRBV18,NA,CASSPSSITYNEQFF,TGTGCCAGCTCACCGAGCTCCATCACCTACAATGAGCAGTTCTTC
TRBD1,TRBJ1-5,TRBV12-3/TRBV12-4,few,CASSFTGGGQPQHF,TGTGCCAGCAGTTTTACAGGGGGCGGTCAGCCCCAGCATTTT
NA,TRBJ1-2,TRBV6-2/TRBV6-3,NA,CASTYRALRINYGYTF,TGTGCCAGCACCTACCGGGCCCTACGCATTAACTATGGCTACACCTTC
TRBD2,TRBJ2-3,TRBV6-2/TRBV6-3,few,CASSKGLADITDTQYF,TGTGCCAGCAGTAAGGGCCTAGCGGATATCACAGATACGCAGTATTTT
NA,TRBJ2-1,TRBV6-2/TRBV6-3,few,CASSSFGDYMMDEQFF,TGTGCCAGCAGTTCCTTTGGTGATTATATGATGGATGAGCAGTTCTTC
NA,TRBJ2-6,TRBV12-3/TRBV12-4,NA,CASSLHSGANVLTF,TGTGCCAGCAGTTTACACTCTGGGGCCAACGTCCTGACTTTC
TRBD1,TRBJ1-2,TRBV7-8,NA,CASSLVGQGGGGYTF,TGTGCCAGCAGCTTAGTCGGACAGGGCGGCGGTGGCTACACCTTC
TRBD2,TRBJ2-3,TRBV24-1,few,CATSDSRLAGGPADTQYF,TGTGCCACCAGTGATTCTCGACTAGCGGGGGGGCCCGCAGATACGCAGTATTTT
NA,TRBJ1-1,TRBV12-5,NA,CASGLFGGGDTEAFF,TGTGCTAGTGGTTTGTTTGGAGGAGGAGACACTGAAGCTTTCTTT
TRBD1,TRBJ1-2,TRBV18,NA,CASSFSGGVDYGYTF,TGTGCCAGCTCATTCTCAGGGGGAGTAGATTATGGCTACACCTTC
TRBD1,TRBJ1-5,TRBV2,NA,CASSEGGGQGVQPQHF,TGTGCCAGCAGTGAAGGAGGGGGACAGGGGGTTCAGCCCCAGCATTTT
NA,TRBJ2-3,TRBV10-3,NA,CAISESRYTDTQYF,TGTGCCATCAGTGAGAGTCGGTACACAGATACGCAGTATTTT
TRBD2,TRBJ2-5,TRBV5-1,NA,CASSLEGGSETQYF,TGCGCCAGCAGCTTGGAGGGAGGGTCAGAGACCCAGTACTTC
NA,TRBJ1-2,TRBV4-2,once,CASSVGTNNYGYTF,TGTGCCAGCAGCGTGGGGACCAATAACTATGGCTACACCTTC
NA,TRBJ1-6,TRBV12-3/TRBV12-4,NA,CASSLTEGFSPLHF,TGTGCCAGCAGTTTAACAGAGGGATTTTCACCCCTCCACTTT
NA,TRBJ1-3,TRBV3-1,NA,CASSLTSGYLSGNTIYF,TGTGCCAGCAGCCTCACTTCAGGGTACCTCTCTGGAAACACCATATATTTT
NA,TRBJ1-2,TRBV7-9,few,CASRPGQQVFYGYTF,TGTGCCAGCAGGCCCGGACAGCAGGTCTTCTATGGCTACACCTTC
NA,TRBJ1-2,TRBV6-1,NA,CAGSPSPFYGYTF,TGTGCCGGATCCCCGAGCCCGTTCTATGGCTACACCTTC
NA,TRBJ1-6,TRBV10-3,NA,CAISERREALGNSPLHF,TGTGCCATCAGTGAGCGGCGGGAGGCCTTGGGTAATTCACCCCTCCACTTT
NA,TRBJ1-1,TRBV2,few,CASHEQPFGGTEAFF,TGTGCCAGTCATGAACAGCCTTTCGGTGGCACTGAAGCTTTCTTT
TRBD1,TRBJ1-2,TRBV30,once,CAWSRQGDGYTF,TGTGCCTGGAGTAGACAGGGTGATGGCTACACCTTC
TRBD1,TRBJ1-2,TRBV10-3,NA,CAISPTRQGGDNYGYTF,TGTGCCATCAGCCCGACAAGACAGGGGGGAGATAACTATGGCTACACCTTC
NA,TRBJ1-1,TRBV12-3/TRBV12-4,NA,CASSDLTRNTEAFF,TGTGCCAGCAGTGACCTGACCCGGAACACTGAAGCTTTCTTT
NA,TRBJ2-6,TRBV20-1,once,CSARGALSPPGANVLTF,TGCAGTGCCCGTGGGGCTCTCTCCCCACCTGGGGCCAACGTCCTGACTTTC